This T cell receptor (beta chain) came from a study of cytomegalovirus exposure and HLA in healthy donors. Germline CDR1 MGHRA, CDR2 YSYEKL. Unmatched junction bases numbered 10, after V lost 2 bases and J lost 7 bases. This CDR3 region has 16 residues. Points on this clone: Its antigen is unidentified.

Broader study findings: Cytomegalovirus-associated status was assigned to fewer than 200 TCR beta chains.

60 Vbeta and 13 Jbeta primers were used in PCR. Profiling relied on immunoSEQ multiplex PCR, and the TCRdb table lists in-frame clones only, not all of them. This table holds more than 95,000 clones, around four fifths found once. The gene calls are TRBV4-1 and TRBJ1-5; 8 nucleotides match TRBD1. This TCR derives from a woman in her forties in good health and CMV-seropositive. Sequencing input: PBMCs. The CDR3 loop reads CASSQLGQGGGQPQHF. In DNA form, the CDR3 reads TGCGCCAGCAGCCAACTCGGACAGGGAGGAGGGCAGCCCCAGCATTTT.